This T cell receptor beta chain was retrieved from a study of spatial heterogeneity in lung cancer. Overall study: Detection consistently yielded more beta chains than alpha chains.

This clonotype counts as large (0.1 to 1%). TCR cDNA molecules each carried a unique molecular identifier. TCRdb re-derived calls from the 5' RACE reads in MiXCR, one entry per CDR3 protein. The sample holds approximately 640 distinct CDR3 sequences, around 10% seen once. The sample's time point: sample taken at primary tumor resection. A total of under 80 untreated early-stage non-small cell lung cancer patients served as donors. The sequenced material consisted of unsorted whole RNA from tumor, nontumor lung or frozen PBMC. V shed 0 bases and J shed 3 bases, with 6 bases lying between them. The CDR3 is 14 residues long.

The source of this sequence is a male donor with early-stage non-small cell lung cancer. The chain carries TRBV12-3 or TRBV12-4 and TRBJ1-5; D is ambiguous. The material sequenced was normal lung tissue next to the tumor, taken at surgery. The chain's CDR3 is CASSLAVTNQPQHF. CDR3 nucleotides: TGTGCCAGCAGTTTAGCGGTTACCAATCAGCCCCAGCATTTT.